These 22 T cell receptor beta chains share one sample of origin, sequenced in a study of cytomegalovirus exposure and HLA in healthy donors. PCR primers comprised 60 Vbeta and 13 Jbeta primers. The method was immunoSEQ multiplex PCR; TCRdb's version includes in-frame clones alone and lacks a portion of them. The sample holds 110,000 to 150,000 clones, roughly 78% seen once. Specimen: PBMCs. Source of these receptors: a female donor in good health and CMV-seronegative.

The J gene is TRBJ1-5, the V gene TRBV6-1, with D unresolved. The V end was cut by 5 bases, the J end by 1 base, with 3 bases between. This CDR3 spans 12 amino acids. The V gene's germline CDR1 is MNHNS and CDR2 SASEGT. DNA for the CDR3: TGTGCCAGCAGTCTGAGCAATCAGCCCCAGCATTTT. Its translation is CASSLSNQPQHF.

This rearrangement joins TRBV5-1 to TRBJ2-5; TRBD2 matches at 15 bases. With 3 bases clipped from V and 4 bases from J, the junction kept 1 base outside the gene matches. The CDR3 sequence is 15 residues long. Germline CDR1 reads SGHRS; CDR2 reads YFSETQ. CDR3 region: CASSSGLAGGETQYF. CDR3 nucleotides: TGCGCCAGCAGCTCGGGACTAGCGGGAGGAGAGACCCAGTACTTC.

The chain couples TRBV28 to TRBJ1-2; 7 positions match TRBD1. This CDR3 comprises 15 residues. CDR1 is MDHEN and CDR2 is SYDVKM in the germline V gene. V lost 11 bases to trimming and J lost 0 bases; unmatched junction nucleotides: 12. The CDR3 coding sequence is TGTGCCTCCCGGAGGAGGGACAGCCCTAACTATGGCTACACCTTC. As protein: CASRRRDSPNYGYTF.

This rearrangement joins TRBV28 to TRBJ1-6; D not certain. The V gene lost 3 bases and the J gene lost 7 bases, with 10 bases spanning the gap. CDR1 is MDHEN, CDR2 SYDVKM, per germline. CDR3 length: 14 amino acids. CDR3 residues: CASSFINTNSPLHF. The CDR3 nucleotides are TGTGCCAGCAGTTTCATAAACACGAATTCACCCCTCCACTTT.

As DNA, the CDR3 is TGTGCCAGAAGCTTACGAGTGCTAAACCCCTATAATTCACCCCTCCACTTT. Protein: CARSLRVLNPYNSPLHF. The genes are TRBV5-3 and TRBJ1-6; no definite D call. TRBV5-3 belongs to the ORF category, with a function that is uncertain. V lost 2 bases to trimming and J lost 2 bases, with 14 bases between them. This CDR3 region has 17 residues.

The gene calls are TRBV7-2 and TRBJ1-2, with D possibly matching TRBD1 (5 bases). Trimming left V 5 bases short and J 6 bases short, with 13 bases between. Germline CDR1 and CDR2: SGHTA and FQGNSA. This CDR3 has 13 residues. The CDR3, as DNA: TGTGCCAGCAGCGGGGACTTGTTCGATGGCTACACCTTC. This encodes CASSGDLFDGYTF.

Details on this clone: The junction departs from the called germline gene at one end, perhaps through a read error. This chain joins TRBV6-1 and TRBJ2-7; 9 bases line up with TRBD2. The CDR3 covers 10 residues. CDR1 is MNHNS, CDR2 SASEGT, per germline. CDR3 nucleotide sequence: TGTGCCAGCAGTAGGACTAGCGTGCACTTC. Amino acids: CASSRTSVHF.

V gene TRBV10-3 combines with J gene TRBJ2-5; TRBD2 aligns across 13 bases. The V segment lost 3 bases and the J segment 5 bases; nucleotides outside the gene matches: 3. Germline V gene lookup returns CDR1 ENHRY and CDR2 SYGVKD. The CDR3 covers 15 residues. CDR3 coding DNA: TGTGCCATCAGTGACCTGACTAGCGGGGGGGAGACCCAGTACTTC. Residues: CAISDLTSGGETQYF.

The chain uses TRBV5-4 and TRBJ2-1; 9 bases are a match to TRBD2. Germline values: CDR1 SGHNT, CDR2 YYREEE (reference sequence). CDR3 length: 16 amino acids. With V trimmed by 0 bases and J by 4 bases, 5 bases remained unmatched. Written as DNA, the CDR3 is TGTGCCAGCAGCTTGGTGGCGGGGGGGCGGTACAATGAGCAGTTCTTC. Protein sequence: CASSLVAGGRYNEQFF.

This sequence joins TRBV27 and TRBJ2-3, with TRBD2 identical over 12 bases. Germline V CDR1 and CDR2: MNHEY, SMNVEV (reference sequence). The CDR3 extends over 15 amino acids. After removal of 5 bases from V and 10 bases from J, the junction contained 10 bases not matched to a gene. This CDR3 is CASSSSSGRDYAQYF. CDR3 nucleotide sequence: TGTGCCAGCAGTAGTTCTAGCGGGAGGGACTACGCGCAGTATTTT.

The J gene is TRBJ1-2, the V gene TRBV5-1, with TRBD1 matching over 8 bases. Per germline, CDR1 SGHRS and CDR2 YFSETQ. The CDR3 spans 14 residues. J was trimmed by 5 bases and V by 1 base; bases with no gene match: 4. The CDR3 loop is CASSLPGQGYGYTF. The CDR3, as DNA: TGCGCCAGCAGCTTGCCCGGACAGGGTTATGGCTACACCTTC.

The CDR3, as DNA: TGTGCCAGCAGTTTAACGGGAGCAATGACCAAAAACATTCAGTACTTC. It translates to CASSLTGAMTKNIQYF. The J gene is TRBJ2-4, the V gene TRBV7-2, with D possibly being TRBD2 (6 bases). Trimming took off 6 bases at V and 2 bases at J, with 17 bases between the two ends. The CDR3 sequence is 16 residues long. Germline loops: CDR1 SGHTA, CDR2 FQGNSA.

The chain couples TRBV9 to TRBJ2-2, with D unresolved. The CDR3 extends over 16 amino acids. V was pared by 4 bases and J by 1 base, with 14 bases between. Germline V gives CDR1 SGDLS, CDR2 YYNGEE. CDR3 loop: CASSYNRRRNTGELFF. CDR3 coding DNA: TGTGCCAGCAGCTACAACCGACGGAGGAACACCGGGGAGCTGTTTTTT.

V gene TRBV7-9 combines with J gene TRBJ1-1; D gene uncertain. V was cut by 3 bases and J by 2 bases, with 13 bases left in between. Germline loops: CDR1 SEHNR, CDR2 FQNEAQ (reference sequence). This CDR3 comprises 15 residues. The CDR3 loop reads CASSLKQVSNTEAFF. The CDR3 DNA follows: TGTGCCAGCAGCTTGAAGCAAGTCTCAAACACTGAAGCTTTCTTT. The entire variable domain, with the rest obtained from reference TRBV7-9 and TRBJ1-1, is as follows: DTGVSQNPRHKITKRGQNVTFRCDPISEHNRLYWYRQTLGQGPEFLTYFQNEAQLEKSRLLSDRFSAERPKGSFSTLEIQRTEQGDSAMYLCASSLKQVSNTEAFFGQGTRLTVV.

This clone has a handful of counts. The V call is TRBV7-3, the J call TRBJ2-5, with D possibly matching TRBD2 (6 bases). The CDR3 spans 14 residues. The V end was cut by 1 base, the J end by 5 bases, with 11 bases between. The germline V gene has CDR1 SGHTA and CDR2 FQGTGA. CDR3 DNA sequence: TGTGCCAGCAGCTTAAGCGGGGCTGGCGAGACCCAGTACTTC. Amino acid sequence: CASSLSGAGETQYF.

V gene TRBV5-1 combines with J gene TRBJ2-3; possibly TRBD1 for D (6 bases). This CDR3 comprises 15 residues. The V gene's germline CDR1 is SGHRS and CDR2 YFSETQ. V was shortened by 0 bases and J by 4 bases, with 12 bases between the two germline ends. The CDR3 DNA is TGCGCCAGCAGCTTGGTAGCGCAGGGGTCAGATACGCAGTATTTT. Residues: CASSLVAQGSDTQYF.

This clone occurred a few times. The J gene is TRBJ1-1, the V gene TRBV2; D is possibly TRBD1 (5 bases). Germline V gives CDR1 SNHLY, CDR2 FYNNEI. V shed 8 bases and J shed 5 bases, with 12 bases lying between them. The CDR3 has 12 residues. In nucleotides, the CDR3 is TGTGCCAGCGCCTGGGGGGGGACTGAAGCTTTCTTT. Translated: CASAWGGTEAFF. Full variable domain (rest looked up from reference TRBV2 and TRBJ1-1): EPEVTQTPSHQVTQMGQEVILRCVPISNHLYFYWYRQILGQKVEFLVSFYNNEISEKSEIFDDQFSVERPDGSNFTLKIRSTKLEDSAMYFCASAWGGTEAFFGQGTRLTVV.

This chain joins TRBV5-5 and TRBJ2-5; TRBD1 aligns across 7 bases. With V trimmed by 4 bases and J by 4 bases, 4 bases remained unmatched. Looked up from germline, CDR1 is SGHKS and CDR2 is YYEKEE (reference sequence). The CDR3 contains 13 residues. CDR3: CASSPTGSETQYF. For the CDR3, the DNA is TGTGCCAGCAGCCCGACAGGGTCAGAGACCCAGTACTTC. The whole variable domain, remainder taken from reference TRBV5-5 and TRBJ2-5, is DAGVTQSPTHLIKTRGQQVTLRCSPISGHKSVSWYQQVLGQGPQFIFQYYEKEERGRGNFPDRFSARQFPNYSSELNVNALLLGDSALYLCASSPTGSETQYFGPGTRLLVL.

The genes are TRBV21-1 and TRBJ1-1. TRBV21-1 represents a pseudogene. The CDR3 runs 14 residues. CDR3 region: CASSKTGENTEAFF. The CDR3 nucleotides are TGTGCCAGCAGCAAAACGGGGGAGAACACTGAAGCTTTCTTT.

The J gene is TRBJ1-1, the V gene TRBV6-1, with a tentative D call TRBD1 (6 bases). V dropped 9 bases and J dropped 3 bases, with 17 bases sitting between them. The CDR3 is 14 amino acids. Germline V gene sequence: CDR1 MNHNS, CDR2 SASEGT. CDR3: CASETTDRHTEAFF. As DNA, the CDR3 is TGTGCCAGTGAAACAACGGACAGACACACTGAAGCTTTCTTT.

The chain has TRBV7-6 and TRBJ2-5; TRBD1 matches at 10 bases. J gave up 7 bases and V 4 bases, and 3 bases lay outside the gene matches. This CDR3 region has 13 residues. Germline CDR1 reads SGHVS; CDR2 reads FNYEAQ. CDR3 nucleotides: TGTGCCAGCAGCTCCGGACAGGGGGTGACCCAGTACTTC. Its protein product is CASSSGQGVTQYF.

This sequence joins TRBV28 and TRBJ1-5; 8 bases match TRBD1. The CDR3 totals 15 residues. The V gene's germline CDR1 is MDHEN and CDR2 SYDVKM. With 6 bases clipped from V and 1 base from J, the junction kept 5 bases outside the gene matches. In DNA form, the CDR3 reads TGTGCCAGCAGCCAGGGGGCGTTAAGCAATCAGCCCCAGCATTTT. Residues: CASSQGALSNQPQHF. Together with reference TRBV28 and TRBJ1-5, the CDR3 gives the full variable domain: DVKVTQSSRYLVKRTGEKVFLECVQDMDHENMFWYRQDPGLGLRLIYFSYDVKMKEKGDIPEGYSVSREKKERFSLILESASTNQTSMYLCASSQGALSNQPQHFGDGTRLSIL.